Listed here are 25 T cell receptor beta chains from one sample, sequenced in a study of blood T cell repertoires in COVID-19. The repertoire was sequenced with immunoSEQ multiplex PCR; TCRdb's copy has only in-frame clones and lacks some. The sample lists about 180,000 clones, approximately 83% occurring once. The sample taken for sequencing was peripheral blood. These receptors were collected from a man aged 45-65 years with active or convalescent COVID-19.

V usage is TRBV28 and J usage is TRBJ2-5; D remains unclear. The germline V gene encodes CDR1 MDHEN and CDR2 SYDVKM. The CDR3 contains 11 residues. The V end was cut by 0 bases, the J end by 7 bases, with 3 bases between. The CDR3 DNA follows: TGTGCCAGCAGTTTATGGGCGACCCAGTACTTC. Translating it yields CASSLWATQYF.

CDR3 nucleotides: TGTGCCAGCAGCTTATACGGACTAGCGGCGCGTGTAGATACGCAGTATTTT. Its protein product is CASSLYGLAARVDTQYF. The chain recombines TRBV7-2 with TRBJ2-3; 10 bases are shared with TRBD2. Germline assignment: CDR1 SGHTA and CDR2 FQGNSA. The CDR3 has 17 residues. With V trimmed by 2 bases and J by 5 bases, 10 bases remained unmatched.

V usage is TRBV10-1 and J usage is TRBJ1-6; no firm D call. The CDR3 runs to 14 residues. The ends were cut back, 2 bases at V and 7 bases at J, with 9 bases in the middle. Germline loops: CDR1 WNHNN, CDR2 SYGVQD (reference sequence). Here the CDR3 DNA reads TGCGCCAGCAGTGAGCAGGTTCGGAATTCACCCCTCCACTTT. Protein: CASSEQVRNSPLHF.

The rearrangement joins TRBV6-6 to TRBJ1-5; no clear D. The germline gives CDR1 MNHNY, CDR2 SVGAGI (reference sequence). CDR3 length: 16 amino acids. Trimming cost V 2 bases and J 3 bases, with 14 bases left between them. The DNA of the CDR3 is TGTGCCAGCAGTTACGCCGTGAGTGGTTTCAATCAGCCCCAGCATTTT. Amino acids: CASSYAVSGFNQPQHF.

The CDR3 DNA is TGTGCCAGCAGCTTAAACGGGAGGGGCACAGATACGCAGTATTTT. It specifies CASSLNGRGTDTQYF. This chain links TRBV7-3 with TRBJ2-3; 8 nucleotides line up with TRBD2. Germline CDR1 reads SGHTA; CDR2 reads FQGTGA. Germline trimming cut 1 base from V and 1 base from J; bases unmatched to any gene: 1. This CDR3 spans 15 amino acids.

This clone was seen a single time. The genes are TRBV6-5 and TRBJ2-2, with 8 bases lining up with TRBD1. The CDR3 is made up of 15 amino acids. Germline V gene lookup returns CDR1 MNHEY and CDR2 SVGAGI. The trim removed 3 bases at V and 4 bases at J, leaving 4 bases unmatched. The CDR3 nucleotides read TGTGCCAGCAGTTATGACAGGGGAGGCACCGGGGAGCTGTTTTTT. Protein sequence: CASSYDRGGTGELFF.

This chain joins TRBV7-3 and TRBJ2-3; TRBD1 matches at 9 bases. The CDR3 totals 15 residues. V shed 5 bases, J shed 5 bases, and the junction held 8 bases outside the gene matches. Per germline, CDR1 SGHTA and CDR2 FQGTGA. The CDR3 loop is CASSKGQGLGDTQYF. DNA for the CDR3: TGTGCCAGCAGCAAGGGACAGGGCCTTGGAGATACGCAGTATTTT.

The chain recombines TRBV18 with TRBJ2-3; D uncertain. CDR3 length: 15 residues. Trimming shortened V by 3 bases and J by 2 bases, and 12 bases separated the two germline ends. Germline CDR1 KGHSH, CDR2 LQKENI. The CDR3 sequence is CASSPSGPITDTQYF. The CDR3 DNA follows: TGTGCCAGCTCACCGTCAGGCCCAATCACAGATACGCAGTATTTT.

The chain carries TRBV3-1 (or the pseudogene TRBV3-2) and TRBJ2-1; 12 nucleotides agree with TRBD1. The CDR3 covers 14 residues. V trimming: 5 bases; J trimming: 7 bases; junction bases outside the gene matches: 3. Germline V gives CDR1 LGHDT, CDR2 YNNKEL (reference sequence). CDR3 in DNA: TGTGCCAGCAGCGGGACAGGGGGCTGGAATGAGCAGTTCTTC. This sequence encodes CASSGTGGWNEQFF.

The V gene is TRBV7-9, the J gene TRBJ1-2; the D gene is possibly TRBD1 (5 bases). From germline, CDR1 is SEHNR and CDR2 FQNEAQ (reference sequence). This CDR3 has 15 residues. Deletions cut 1 base from V and 4 bases from J, with 13 bases between. The CDR3 is CASSLGAGLGYGYTF. CDR3 nucleotide sequence: TGTGCCAGCAGCTTAGGGGCAGGGCTGGGCTATGGCTACACCTTC.

V is TRBV7-9 and J is TRBJ2-3; 7 positions match TRBD2. The CDR3 length is 13 residues. The V gene end was trimmed by 5 bases and the J gene end by 4 bases; junction bases not matched to a gene: 3. Germline CDR1 SEHNR, CDR2 FQNEAQ (reference sequence). CDR3 in DNA: TGTGCCAGCAGCCCCCTAGCGGCAGATACGCAGTATTTT. Translated, it gives CASSPLAADTQYF.

This clone was observed once. The rearrangement joins TRBV11-2 to TRBJ2-1; D possibly corresponds to TRBD1 (7 bases). Trimming took off 5 bases at V and 7 bases at J, with 21 bases between the two ends. Germline V lookup: CDR1 SGHAT, CDR2 FQNNGV. The CDR3 has 16 residues. The CDR3 DNA is TGTGCCAGCAGCATTAACAGGGGAGGTTCCGGGAATGAGCAGTTCTTC. It yields the protein CASSINRGGSGNEQFF.

The chain joins TRBV12-3 or TRBV12-4 to TRBJ1-2; no firm D call. This CDR3 is 12 amino acids long. Trimming removed 3 bases at V and 7 bases at J, with 9 bases between. In DNA form, the CDR3 reads TGTGCCAGCAGTTTTGGGCCCAGTGGCTACACCTTC. Amino acid sequence: CASSFGPSGYTF.

Comment on this clone: In the same sample, other DNA sequences code for this CDR3. This chain joins TRBV18 and TRBJ1-2; 8 nucleotides align to TRBD1. The germline gives CDR1 KGHSH, CDR2 LQKENI. CDR3 size: 13 residues. J was trimmed by 6 bases and V by 4 bases; bases with no gene match: 4. CDR3 nucleotide sequence: TGTGCCAGCTCACGGCCAGGGGGCGATGGCTACACCTTC. It is translated as CASSRPGGDGYTF.

The chain carries TRBV2 and TRBJ2-3; 8 positions agree with TRBD2. Germline V gene sequence: CDR1 SNHLY, CDR2 FYNNEI. The CDR3 length is 15 residues. J gave up 1 base and V 4 bases, and 4 bases lay outside the gene matches. CDR3 region: CASSVLRGGTDTQYF. The CDR3 DNA follows: TGTGCCAGCAGTGTGTTGCGGGGGGGCACAGATACGCAGTATTTT.

The gene calls are TRBV5-1 and TRBJ2-7; D is perhaps TRBD1 (5 bases). Germline CDR1 reads SGHRS; CDR2 reads YFSETQ. Trimming left V 4 bases short and J 3 bases short, with 8 bases between. The CDR3 runs 12 residues. The CDR3 DNA reads TGCGCCAGCAGCCTAACAGGCTACGAGCAGTACTTC. It encodes CASSLTGYEQYF.

The J gene is TRBJ2-1, the V gene TRBV7-3, with D perhaps matching TRBD2 (6 bases). Trimming pared 5 bases from V and 4 bases from J, leaving 9 bases between. CDR1 is SGHTA, CDR2 FQGTGA, per germline. This CDR3 region has 13 residues. This chain's CDR3 is CASSLAHYNEQFF. Written as DNA, the CDR3 is TGTGCCAGCAGCCTAGCGCATTACAATGAGCAGTTCTTC.

This chain uses TRBV25-1 with TRBJ2-5; a possible D gene is TRBD1 (6 bases). With 1 base removed from V and 3 bases from J, the gap between germline ends came to 15 bases. This CDR3 has 16 amino acids. Per the germline V gene, CDR1 is MGHDK and CDR2 is SYGVNS. CDR3 sequence: CASSESGRGLKETQYF. DNA of the CDR3: TGTGCCAGCAGTGAATCGGGCAGGGGTTTGAAAGAGACCCAGTACTTC.

This clone was counted a few times. This chain joins TRBV19 and TRBJ2-6; 7 bases line up with TRBD1. V was clipped by 3 bases and J by 3 bases; unmatched bases: 2. The CDR3 runs to 15 residues. Germline CDR1 LNHDA, CDR2 SQIVND (reference sequence). The CDR3 here is CASSIQGVGANVLTF. CDR3 bases: TGTGCCAGTAGTATCCAGGGGGTTGGGGCCAACGTCCTGACTTTC.

The genes are TRBV3-1 (or the pseudogene TRBV3-2) and TRBJ1-1; no firm D call. The V gene's germline CDR1 is LGHDT and CDR2 YNNKEL (reference sequence). The CDR3 spans 14 residues. Trimming cost V 0 bases and J 6 bases, with 11 bases left between them. CDR3 coding DNA: TGTGCCAGCAGCCAAGACGGGAGGGTAGCTGAAGCTTTCTTT. Amino acid sequence: CASSQDGRVAEAFF.

The chain recombines TRBV4-1 with TRBJ2-5; the match to TRBD1 covers 7 bases. The CDR3 totals 15 residues. From germline, CDR1 is MGHRA and CDR2 YSYEKL. Trimming took 3 bases from V and 5 from J; bases not matched to a gene: 9. CDR3 residues: CASSQHGTVLETQYF. CDR3 nucleotide sequence: TGCGCCAGCAGCCAGCACGGGACAGTCCTGGAGACCCAGTACTTC.

The rearrangement links TRBV19 to TRBJ1-1, with 8 bases aligning to TRBD1. The J segment lost 3 bases and the V segment lost 5 bases, leaving 8 bases of the junction unmatched. In germline, CDR1 is LNHDA, CDR2 SQIVND (reference sequence). There are 15 residues in the CDR3. This CDR3 is CASSPAGQEDTEAFF. The CDR3 DNA is TGTGCCAGTAGTCCGGCGGGACAGGAGGACACTGAAGCTTTCTTT.

This rearrangement joins TRBV2 to TRBJ1-1; D is undetermined. CDR3 length: 14 amino acids. Germline CDR1 and CDR2: SNHLY and FYNNEI. V lost 5 bases and J lost 2, with 12 bases in between. CDR3 region: CASSPHGVNTEAFF. CDR3 coding DNA: TGTGCCAGCAGTCCACACGGGGTAAACACTGAAGCTTTCTTT. The variable domain in full, with the rest retrieved from reference TRBV2 and TRBJ1-1, is EPEVTQTPSHQVTQMGQEVILRCVPISNHLYFYWYRQILGQKVEFLVSFYNNEISEKSEIFDDQFSVERPDGSNFTLKIRSTKLEDSAMYFCASSPHGVNTEAFFGQGTRLTVV.

The V gene is TRBV27, the J gene TRBJ2-1; 8 bases align to TRBD2. Germline-derived CDR1 and CDR2 are MNHEY and SMNVEV (reference sequence). J lost 7 bases, V lost 2 bases, and 13 bases had no gene match. CDR3 length: 17 residues. The CDR3 sequence is CASSLRASGPTGNEQFF. In DNA form, the CDR3 reads TGTGCCAGCAGTTTACGGGCTAGCGGGCCAACGGGTAATGAGCAGTTCTTC.

The genes are TRBV29-1 and TRBJ2-2; possibly TRBD1 for D (6 bases). Germline CDR1 and CDR2: SQVTM and ANQGSEA. There are 15 residues in the CDR3. Between the trimmed V and J ends, which lost 4 bases and 2 bases, there was a span of 14 bases. This chain's CDR3 is CSVVLGQVNTGELFF. Here the CDR3 DNA reads TGCAGCGTTGTTTTGGGACAAGTAAACACCGGGGAGCTGTTTTTT.